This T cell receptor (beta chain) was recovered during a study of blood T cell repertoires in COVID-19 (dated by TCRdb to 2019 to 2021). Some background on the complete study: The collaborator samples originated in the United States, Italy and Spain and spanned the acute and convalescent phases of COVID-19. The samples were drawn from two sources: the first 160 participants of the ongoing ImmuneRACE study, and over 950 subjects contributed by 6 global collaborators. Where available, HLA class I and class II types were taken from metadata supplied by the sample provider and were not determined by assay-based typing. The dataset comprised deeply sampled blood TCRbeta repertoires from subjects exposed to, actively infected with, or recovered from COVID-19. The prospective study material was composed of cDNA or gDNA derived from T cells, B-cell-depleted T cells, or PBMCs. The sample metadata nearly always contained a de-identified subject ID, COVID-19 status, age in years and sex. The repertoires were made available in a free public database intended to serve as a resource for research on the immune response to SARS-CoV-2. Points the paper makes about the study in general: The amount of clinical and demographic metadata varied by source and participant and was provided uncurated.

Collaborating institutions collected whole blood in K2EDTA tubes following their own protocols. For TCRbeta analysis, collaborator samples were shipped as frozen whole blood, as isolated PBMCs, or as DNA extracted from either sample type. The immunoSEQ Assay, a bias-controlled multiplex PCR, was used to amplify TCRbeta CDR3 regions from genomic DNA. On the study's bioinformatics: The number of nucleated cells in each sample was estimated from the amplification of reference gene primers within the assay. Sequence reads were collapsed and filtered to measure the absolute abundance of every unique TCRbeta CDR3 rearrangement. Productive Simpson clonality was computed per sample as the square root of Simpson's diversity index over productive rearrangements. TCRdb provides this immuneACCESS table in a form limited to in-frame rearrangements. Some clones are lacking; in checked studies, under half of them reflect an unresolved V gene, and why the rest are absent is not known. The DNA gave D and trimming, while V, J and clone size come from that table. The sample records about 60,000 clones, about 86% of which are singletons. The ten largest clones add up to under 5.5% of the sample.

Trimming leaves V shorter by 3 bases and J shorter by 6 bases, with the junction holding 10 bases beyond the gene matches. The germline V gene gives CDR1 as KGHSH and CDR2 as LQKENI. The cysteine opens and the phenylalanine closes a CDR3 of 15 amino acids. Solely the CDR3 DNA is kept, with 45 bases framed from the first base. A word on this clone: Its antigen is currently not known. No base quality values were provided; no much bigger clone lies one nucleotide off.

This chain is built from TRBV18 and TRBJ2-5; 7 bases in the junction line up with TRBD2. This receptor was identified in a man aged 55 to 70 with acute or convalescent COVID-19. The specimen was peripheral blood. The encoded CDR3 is CASSPAGEGKKTQYF. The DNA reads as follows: TGTGCCAGCTCACCGGCGGGAGAGGGGAAAAAGACCCAGTACTTC. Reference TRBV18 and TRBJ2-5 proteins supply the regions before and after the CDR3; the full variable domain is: NAGVMQNPRHLVRRRGQEARLRCSPMKGHSHVYWYRQLPEEGLKFMVYLQKENIIDESGMPKERFSAEFPKEGPSILRIQQVVRGDSAAYFCASSPAGEGKKTQYFGPGTRLLVL.